This record covers a single T cell receptor beta chain. Its antigen is undetermined. The entry originates in a study of T cell responses to AZD1222 COVID-19 vaccine. Study-wide context: The study pooled second doses at about 4 or about 12 weeks. Study-wide findings and caveats: White British donors predominated, females outnumbered males, and clonal diversity was possibly underestimated. As reported, nearly half of all spike-specific TCRs target variant regions that are unmutated. At baseline, seropositivity was found in only a handful of AZD1222 recipients.

Libraries were prepared by immunoSEQ multiplex PCR; TCRdb keeps only in-frame clonotypes and omits some of them. The table records 120,000 to 150,000 clones, about 92% of them present only once. V lost 0 bases to trimming and J lost 2 bases, with 8 bases between them. Germline V gene data show CDR1 as KGHSH and CDR2 as LQKENI. The CDR3 covers 14 residues. This TCR came from an adult in good health. The chain combines TRBV18 with TRBJ2-7; D possibly corresponds to TRBD2 (5 bases). The sequenced sample was peripheral blood, obtained on day 0 of AZD1222 vaccination. CDR3 nucleotides: TGTGCCAGCTCACCACCGGGAGCCACCTACGAGCAGTACTTC. Protein: CASSPPGATYEQYF.